Below, one T cell receptor beta chain is given with its context. This receptor's antigen is unknown. Per-nucleotide qualities are absent, and no much larger clonotype sits a single base away. This specimen's time point label, per the study, means: at surgical resection after neoadjuvant nivolumab +/- ipilimumab. The samples were obtained from NEOSTAR, a phase 2 randomized trial that tested neoadjuvant nivolumab or nivolumab plus ipilimumab, followed by surgery, in operable NSCLC. The germline V gene provides CDR1 SGHRS and CDR2 YFSETQ. Trimming removed 0 bases from V and 3 bases from J; the gene matches leave 3 bases unexplained. Spanning cysteine to phenylalanine, the CDR3 consists of 15 amino acids. Of the read, only the CDR3 DNA is kept; its 45 bases are in frame from base 1. The data are from a study of neoadjuvant nivolumab and ipilimumab in lung cancer (dated by TCRdb to 2020 to 2022). With respect to the entire study: In the NEOSTAR trial, nivolumab was administered intravenously at 3 mg/kg on days 1, 15 and 29, and the combination arm also received ipilimumab 1 mg/kg on day 1 only. The primary endpoint of the trial was the rate of major pathologic response (MPR) in the intention-to-treat population of each study arm. Matched pretherapy and resected tumor pairs were analyzed from seven patients, of whom four had been treated with nivolumab and three with nivolumab plus ipilimumab. The study compared TCR repertoires in pretherapy (baseline) peripheral blood with TCR repertoires in tumors resected at surgery following neoadjuvant immune checkpoint blockade. A total of roughly 45 patients with operable NSCLC were treated in the trial, with roughly 23 randomized to nivolumab monotherapy and about 21 randomized to nivolumab plus ipilimumab.

Libraries were built with the immunoSEQ multiplex PCR assay. The paper's data handling went like this. Richness and clonality were used to summarize the repertoires, and clones that significantly expanded or contracted between pre- and post-therapy samples were identified. Entries here come from immuneACCESS through TCRdb and include only in-frame sequences with V and J called. Some clones fail to appear in such tables; in the studies checked, an unresolved V gene covers under half of the shortfall, and the cause of the remainder is unknown. That table supplies the V and J calls and clone size; D and trimming were determined from the DNA. Here the sample has approximately 15,000 clones; 55% to 70% occur a single time. Of the sample, roughly 24% falls within the top ten clones. Beyond this particular receptor, the publication reports: A positive correlation was observed between pretherapy blood TCR richness and richness in tumors resected after neoadjuvant therapy (Spearman R of about 0.82). TCR sequencing was performed in a small number of samples. From pretherapy to surgery, tumor T-cell richness and clonality went up in three of three dual-therapy tumors, versus only two of four nivolumab-treated tumors. TCR richness and clonality were greater in resected tumors than in tumor-adjacent uninvolved lung, and increases were seen in more dual-therapy-treated tumors. No significant correlation was found between TCR clonality and pathologic tumor regression, and only one major-pathologic-response sample was available for the clonality analysis.

The chain joins TRBV5-1 to TRBJ2-5; 9 bases in the middle match TRBD1. Here the sequenced sample was peripheral blood, taken after neoadjuvant nivolumab, alone or with ipilimumab, at or shortly before surgery. This receptor was taken from an adult with non-small cell lung cancer. In nucleotide form, the sequence is TGCGCCAGCAGCTTGGTGGGACAGGGCGAAGAGACCCAGTACTTC. This yields the protein CASSLVGQGEETQYF.